This TCR beta chain is drawn from a study of T-cell reconstitution after alpha-beta-depleted transplantation in children. Library preparation (for TCRbeta) was performed with unique molecular identifiers. MiXCR, applied by TCRdb to the PCR reads, yields one record per CDR3 protein. This sample has under 300,000 distinct CDR3 sequences, with under 14% found just once. Study-level findings and limits: Surviving thymic progenitors and recipient T cells were the source of high TCRbeta diversity at day 60 in some patients. T-cell numbers and diversity one year post-transplant derived largely from freshly generated T cells.

A few counts support this clonotype. Its specificity is unknown. The CDR3 covers 16 residues. The germline CDR1 and CDR2 sequences are SEHNR and FQNEAQ (reference sequence). The ends were cut back, 4 bases at V and 3 bases at J, with 16 bases in the middle. The chain couples TRBV7-9 to TRBJ2-1; D is unresolved. This specimen consisted of peripheral blood, obtained 180 days after TCRalphabeta/CD19-depleted stem cell transplant. The sequence derives from a male patient aged 2 to 9 who had a stem cell transplant for chronic granulomatous disease, so the T cells may come from the graft donor. CDR3 loop: CASSSKTTPRYNEQFF. CDR3 sequence (DNA): TGTGCCAGCAGCTCGAAAACCACACCCCGCTACAATGAGCAGTTCTTC. Supplemented by reference TRBV7-9 and TRBJ2-1, the full variable domain reads DTGVSQNPRHKITKRGQNVTFRCDPISEHNRLYWYRQTLGQGPEFLTYFQNEAQLEKSRLLSDRFSAERPKGSFSTLEIQRTEQGDSAMYLCASSSKTTPRYNEQFFGPGTRLTVL.